Shown below are 10 T cell receptor beta chains from a single sample sequenced in a study of cytomegalovirus exposure and HLA in healthy donors. The protocol was immunoSEQ multiplex PCR, while the TCRdb copy is restricted to in-frame clones and leaves out a portion. This table has roughly 60,000 clones, roughly nine tenths appearing once. The sample consisted of PBMCs. All receptors derive from a woman aged 25 to 45 in good health and CMV-seronegative.

The V and J genes are TRBV15 and TRBJ2-1; D is undetermined. Trimming left V 0 bases short and J 8 bases short, with 14 bases between. There are 15 residues in the CDR3. Germline loops: CDR1 LNHNV, CDR2 YYDKDF (reference sequence). CDR3 DNA: TGTGCCACCAGCAGAGATAGAGGCCTCGAGTATGAGCAGTTCTTC. Translating it yields CATSRDRGLEYEQFF.

V usage is TRBV14 and J usage is TRBJ2-7; a weak D match, TRBD2 (5 bases). This CDR3 has 13 amino acids. The V gene's germline CDR1 is SGHDN and CDR2 FVKESK. Deletions cut 4 bases from V and 12 bases from J, with 19 bases between. In DNA form, the CDR3 reads TGTGCCAGCAGCCTCGAGGGCCACCCCCCAGCGTACTTC. This sequence encodes CASSLEGHPPAYF. Complete variable domain (other parts from reference TRBV14 and TRBJ2-7): EAGVTQFPSHSVIEKGQTVTLRCDPISGHDNLYWYRRVMGKEIKFLLHFVKESKQDESGMPNNRFLAERTGGTYSTLKVQPAELEDSGVYFCASSLEGHPPAYFGPGTRLTVT.

The J gene is TRBJ2-5, the V gene TRBV7-6, with TRBD2 identical over 10 bases. The germline CDR1 and CDR2 sequences are SGHVS and FNYEAQ. There are 18 residues in the CDR3. V gave up 2 bases and J gave up 4 bases; unmatched junction bases: 13. The CDR3 sequence: CASSLNLASGRVGETQYF. CDR3 DNA sequence: TGTGCCAGCAGCTTAAATTTAGCTAGCGGGAGAGTTGGAGAGACCCAGTACTTC.

The sample holds one count of this clone. The chain combines TRBV30 with TRBJ1-3; 8 bases line up with TRBD1. With 5 bases clipped from V and 7 bases from J, the junction kept 13 bases outside the gene matches. This CDR3 contains 15 residues. Per germline, CDR1 GTSNPN and CDR2 SVGIG (reference sequence). DNA for the CDR3: TGTGCCTGGGTCCCCCCTCGACAGGGGAGGAACACCATATATTTT. Translated: CAWVPPRQGRNTIYF.

The chain joins TRBV9 to TRBJ2-1, with D perhaps matching TRBD2 (5 bases). CDR1 is SGDLS, CDR2 YYNGEE, per germline. This CDR3 is 16 amino acids long. V was pared by 3 bases and J by 8 bases, with 21 bases between. CDR3 amino acids: CASSGRVRSGIDEQFF. CDR3 DNA sequence: TGTGCCAGCAGCGGGCGAGTAAGATCGGGAATTGATGAGCAGTTCTTC.

The V call is TRBV28, the J call TRBJ2-3; D is uncertain. There are 14 residues in the CDR3. From germline, CDR1 is MDHEN and CDR2 SYDVKM. V was clipped by 4 bases and J by 0 bases, with 8 bases between them. The CDR3 reads CASSYTASTDTQYF. CDR3 DNA sequence: TGTGCCAGCAGTTATACAGCTAGCACAGATACGCAGTATTTT.

This clone was seen just once. This chain joins TRBV13 and TRBJ2-4; TRBD2 might be the D (6 bases). V lost 3 bases and J lost 0, with 6 bases in between. CDR3 length: 14 amino acids. Germline CDR1 and CDR2: PRHDT and FYEKMQ (reference sequence). CDR3 region: CASSLGLAKNIQYF. CDR3 nucleotides: TGTGCCAGCAGCTTGGGACTAGCCAAAAACATTCAGTACTTC.

The V and J genes are TRBV10-1 and TRBJ2-5; D remains ambiguous. This CDR3 is built from 15 residues. CDR1 and CDR2 from the germline V gene are WNHNN and SYGVQD (reference sequence). Trimming took off 8 bases at V and 5 bases at J, with 21 bases between the two ends. CDR3 loop: CASPQRVERLETQYF. CDR3 DNA sequence: TGCGCCAGCCCCCAACGGGTTGAGAGGTTGGAGACCCAGTACTTC.

V and J are TRBV6-1 and TRBJ2-7, with 8 bases aligning to TRBD2. Germline CDR1 reads MNHNS; CDR2 reads SASEGT. The CDR3 spans 15 residues. Losses at the gene ends were 3 bases for V and 3 bases for J; bases not matched to a gene: 7. The CDR3 nucleotides are TGTGCCAGCAGTGATGGTAATAGCGGGATCTACGAGCAGTACTTC. Its translation is CASSDGNSGIYEQYF.

The chain couples TRBV21-1 to TRBJ2-4; TRBD1 is the table's D call, not checked against the DNA. TRBV21-1 is noted as a pseudogene. The CDR3 totals 15 residues. DNA for the CDR3: TGTGCCAGCAGCAAACCGGGACAGAAGAAAAACATTCAGTACTTC. Amino acids: CASSKPGQKKNIQYF.